The entry that follows covers one T cell receptor (beta chain) sequence. Individuals aged roughly 18 to 95 years were recruited from about two dozen US areas. Cohorts were assigned according to the clinical history that participants reported. TCRdb's table, derived via immunoSEQ multiplex PCR, lists solely in-frame clones and lacks some. The data show roughly 500,000 clones, about 85% seen once. The record originates from a study of blood T cell repertoires in COVID-19. The wider study: In each case, the material was cDNA or gDNA derived from T cells, B-cell-depleted T cells, or PBMCs.

Germline V gene lookup returns CDR1 GTSNPN and CDR2 SVGIG (reference sequence). The length of the CDR3 is 11 residues. Trimming stripped 3 bases from V and 6 bases from J, with 6 bases between. The clonotype originates from a woman aged 55-69 years who had recovered from COVID-19. The genes are TRBV30 and TRBJ1-5; D unresolved. The material sequenced was PBMCs or T cells enriched from blood (not recorded which). Here the CDR3 DNA reads TGTGCCTGGAGAGCTAGTCAGCCCCAGCATTTT. This translates into CAWRASQPQHF.